This T cell receptor (beta chain) was recovered during a study of low-dose radiotherapy and immunotherapy resistance in tumors. Looking at the study overall: Ipilimumab 1 mg/kg every six weeks, together with nivolumab 240 mg every two weeks, was given intravenously to patients. For four cycles from cycle 1 day 1, patients took 300 mg oral aspirin daily.

This clonotype came up many times. The V gene's germline CDR1 is DFQATT and CDR2 SNEGSKA (reference sequence). The CDR3 totals 12 residues. V was clipped by 6 bases and J by 1 base, with 9 bases between them. Time point: before trial treatment. TCR amplification used approximately 19 PCR cycles, a constant-region primer and a V-primer adapter. TCRdb processed the reads anew with MiXCR; each CDR3 protein has one entry. The data show approximately 47,000 distinct CDR3 sequences, with over 9.5% seen just once and approximately 6.2% held by the top ten. This chain uses TRBV20-1 with TRBJ1-1; D perhaps matches TRBD1 (5 bases). The sequence was collected from a female donor with ovarian cancer. The sequences come from PBMCs, collected before treatment. The CDR3 here is CSADRGNTEAFF. The CDR3 coding sequence is TGCAGTGCGGATAGGGGGAACACTGAAGCTTTCTTT.